The rows below give T cell receptor beta chains drawn from one sample of a study of tumor-infiltrating lymphocytes in primary liver carcinoma. TCRdb fed the multiplex PCR reads into MiXCR, producing one record per CDR3 protein. The sample consists of tens of thousands of distinct CDR3 sequences, roughly 71% of them appearing once. The specimen was tumor-adjacent normal liver tissue. The receptor set was obtained from a man aged 35-49 years with primary liver carcinoma and hepatitis B virus infection. Each CDR3 is given with its conserved first and last residue. The D gene is left open where the match is weak. Only part of the rows carry a size: once, few, many, or a class if the clone is expanded.

-	TRBD2	TRBV27	TRBJ2-7	TGTGCCAGCAGTTTAGCGGGGGATTCGGGGTACGAGCAGTACTTC	CASSLAGDSGYEQYF
few	-	TRBV2	TRBJ2-1	TGTGCCAGCAGTGAACAGGGGTTCAATGAGCAGTTCTTC	CASSEQGFNEQFF
-	-	TRBV10-1	TRBJ1-2	TGCCCCAGCAGCCCACAGGGTTCCTATGACTACACCTTC	CPSSPQGSYDYTF
-	-	TRBV4-1	TRBJ2-7	TGCGCCAGCAGCCTAGACAGGACCTCCTACGAGCAGTACTTC	CASSLDRTSYEQYF
-	-	TRBV4-2	TRBJ2-2	TGTACCAGCAGCCAAGATCTTGGGACTGTGAACACCGGGGAGCTGGTTTTT	CTSSQDLGTVNTGELVF
-	TRBD2	TRBV7-6	TRBJ2-1	TGTGCCAGCAGCCCACTAGTGGGAGGGTCCTACAATGAGCAGTTCTTC	CASSPLVGGSYNEQFF
many	-	TRBV29-1	TRBJ1-1	TGCAGCGTTGGTAGGGGCTGGGGGATGAACACTGAAGCTTTCTTT	CSVGRGWGMNTEAFF
-	-	TRBV6-6	TRBJ2-1	TGTGCCAACAGTCATGGGACCTATACCTTAGATAAGCAGTTTTTC	CANSHGTYTLDKQFF
-	-	TRBV4-1	TRBJ1-1	TGCGCCAGCAGCCAAGCCGGTTGGGGAAACGCTGAAGTTTTCTTT	CASSQAGWGNAEVFF
-	TRBD1	TRBV28	TRBJ2-7	TGTGCCAGCAGTTCGATCGACAGGGGAGATGGCTACGAGCAGTACTTC	CASSSIDRGDGYEQYF
few	-	TRBV7-8	TRBJ2-1	TGTGCCAGCAGCTCGCTTGGAAGCTCAGCGATCTCCTACAATGAGCAGTTCTTC	CASSSLGSSAISYNEQFF
-	-	TRBV11-3	TRBJ2-1	TGTGCCAACAGCTTTTTGGGGAATGAGCGGCTCTTC	CANSFLGNERLF
-	-	TRBV11-2	TRBJ2-1	TGTGCCACCAGCTGGGGGGAATCAACTGGTGAGCAGTTCTTC	CATSWGESTGEQFF
-	-	TRBV29-1	TRBJ2-2	TGCACCGTGCCTGAGGGGAGCGGGGAGCTGTTTTTT	CTVPEGSGELFF
-	-	TRBV12-3/TRBV12-4	TRBJ2-2	TGTGCCACCCGGGGAGCTGGGGAGCTGTTTTTT	CATRGAGELFF
few	-	TRBV10-3	TRBJ2-2	TGTGCCATCAGTCCGGGACGTAACTTAGGCACCGGGAAGCTGTTTTTT	CAISPGRNLGTGKLFF
-	TRBD1	TRBV6-1	TRBJ1-5	TGTGTCAGCAGCGACAGGGACGATCAGCCCCAGCATTTT	CVSSDRDDQPQHF
-	TRBD1	TRBV4-2	TRBJ1-2	TGTGCCAGCAGCCAAGCTCACGGGACAGCGGTTGACTATGGATACACCTTC	CASSQAHGTAVDYGYTF
-	-	TRBV28	TRBJ1-5	TGTGCCACCAGGGGCGATCAGCCCCAGCATTTT	CATRGDQPQHF
-	-	TRBV6-2/TRBV6-3	TRBJ2-1	TGTGCCAGCAGTTATGAGATCGTTGGTTACAATGAGCAGTTCTTC	CASSYEIVGYNEQFF
few	-	TRBV6-1	TRBJ1-1	TGTGCTAGCATGCCATGGGGGGCTGAAGCTTTCTTT	CASMPWGAEAFF
-	TRBD2	TRBV6-4	TRBJ2-3	TGTGCCAGCAGTGAAGCGGGAGCCACATATACGCAGTATTTT	CASSEAGATYTQYF
-	-	TRBV6-5	TRBJ1-1	TGTGCCAACAGTAAGGGACATGAGAACACTGAAGCTTTCTTT	CANSKGHENTEAFF
-	TRBD2	TRBV10-2	TRBJ2-5	TGCGCCAGCAGGGGGGTGACTAGCAGGGATTTGGAGACCCGGTACTTC	CASRGVTSRDLETRYF
-	-	TRBV29-1	TRBJ2-7	TGCAGCGTTGAAGACGGGCAGGGATATGGCAATGGGCAGTACTTC	CSVEDGQGYGNGQYF
-	-	TRBV6-1	TRBJ1-6	TGTGTCAACAGTGAATCTTACAGAGGGTCATCCCTCCACTTT	CVNSESYRGSSLHF